The rows below give T cell receptor beta chains drawn from one sample of a study. TCRdb recomputed calls from the RT-PCR reads with MiXCR, one row per CDR3 protein. The repertoire holds about 680,000 distinct CDR3 sequences, with approximately 14% as singletons. Sequenced sample: memory CD4+ T cells from blood. The receptors shown here come from a female donor in good health, serving as a healthy control. Both conserved end residues are trimmed from each CDR3. The order of the fields is V gene, J gene, D gene, CDR3 protein. D genes are given only for firm matches.

>TRBV20-1|TRBJ2-7|NA
SARTPWAAYEQY
>TRBV28|TRBJ2-5|NA
ASSGKGETQY
>TRBV24-1|TRBJ1-2|NA
ATSSTGYGYT
>TRBV20-1|TRBJ2-7|NA
SASLPTYEQY
>TRBV7-6|TRBJ2-2|NA
ASSLEARHPQNTGELF
>TRBV16|TRBJ2-3|TRBD1
ASRSRGGGTDTQY
>TRBV20-1|TRBJ2-7|TRBD2
SAALVAGGYEQY
>TRBV20-1|TRBJ2-3|NA
SASRTRVTDTQY
>TRBV29-1|TRBJ2-7|TRBD1
SARQGPYEQY
>TRBV5-6|TRBJ2-3|TRBD1
ASSPGQGVDTQY
>TRBV19|TRBJ1-5|NA
ASSIDPTRNQPQH
>TRBV20-1|TRBJ2-6|TRBD2
SGLAGASGANVLT
>TRBV12-3/TRBV12-4|TRBJ1-2|NA
ASSLVRLRRGYGYT
>TRBV10-3|TRBJ2-7|NA
AISVGGANSYEQY
>TRBV5-5|TRBJ1-2|TRBD1
ASSLQGEYGYT
>TRBV7-9|TRBJ1-5|NA
ASSPVGGRGNQPQH
>TRBV6-2/TRBV6-3|TRBJ2-7|TRBD2
ASSAPGLSLGGN
>TRBV12-3/TRBV12-4|TRBJ2-2|NA
ASSRATDGDPGELF
>TRBV5-1|TRBJ1-2|TRBD1
ASSLNRGVDGYT
>TRBV7-9|TRBJ1-1|NA
ASSLARAQGMNTEAF
>TRBV30|TRBJ1-4|NA
AWRRRDKKLF
>TRBV4-2|TRBJ2-6|NA
ASSQDTGRSGANVLT
>TRBV20-1|TRBJ2-7|TRBD2
SAPRTSIHYEQY
>TRBV29-1|TRBJ2-3|TRBD1
SAGAGTGSDTQY
>TRBV6-5|TRBJ1-5|NA
ASSYGDSNQPQH
>TRBV6-5|TRBJ2-6|NA
ASSYSRRGSGANVLT
>TRBV20-1|TRBJ2-5|NA
SARGSQETQY
>TRBV4-3|TRBJ1-6|NA
ASSQAPHRAEPLYYNSPLH
>TRBV20-1|TRBJ1-1|NA
SARQLNRAF
>TRBV7-2|TRBJ2-7|NA
ASSSGVHGDEQY
>TRBV6-2/TRBV6-3|TRBJ2-7|NA
ASSTTNRKSSSYEQY
>TRBV5-1|TRBJ2-1|TRBD2
ASRGTSDEQF
>TRBV20-1|TRBJ1-6|NA
SPRAAH
>TRBV6-4|TRBJ2-3|TRBD1
ASSEQGADTQY
>TRBV5-1|TRBJ2-1|NA
ASSLPGANEQF
>TRBV3-1|TRBJ2-3|NA
ASSRPGNTDTQY
>TRBV18|TRBJ1-5|NA
ASSPAGGGGNQPQH
>TRBV10-3|TRBJ2-7|TRBD1
AISRGTGEIYEQY
>TRBV27|TRBJ2-7|TRBD2
ASSGTGRREQY
>TRBV20-1|TRBJ2-2|NA
SASDGGPNTGELF
>TRBV10-3|TRBJ2-7|NA
AISGAVTSYEQY
>TRBV19|TRBJ2-1|TRBD2
ASRRLATINHNEQF
>TRBV29-1|TRBJ1-2|NA
SVEIPGSNYGYT
>TRBV28|TRBJ2-4|NA
ASSPRANIQY
>TRBV10-3|TRBJ2-7|TRBD1
AISTRQGPYEQY
>TRBV5-5|TRBJ2-3|NA
ASSLVMGTDTQY